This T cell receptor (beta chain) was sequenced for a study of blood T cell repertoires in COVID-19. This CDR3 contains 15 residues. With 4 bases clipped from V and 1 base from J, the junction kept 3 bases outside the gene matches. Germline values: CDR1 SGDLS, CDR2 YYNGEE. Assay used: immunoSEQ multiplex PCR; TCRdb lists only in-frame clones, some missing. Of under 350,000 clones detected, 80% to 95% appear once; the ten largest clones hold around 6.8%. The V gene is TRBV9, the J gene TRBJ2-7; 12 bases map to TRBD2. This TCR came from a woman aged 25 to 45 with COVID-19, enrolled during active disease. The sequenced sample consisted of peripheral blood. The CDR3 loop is CASSPGLAGSYEQYF. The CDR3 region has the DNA TGTGCCAGCAGCCCAGGACTAGCGGGGTCCTACGAGCAGTACTTC.